Sequencing of this T cell receptor (beta chain) was carried out in a study of T cell repertoires and HLA-DP antigens. In the study overall: Transduced HeLa cells presented HLA-DP to CD4+ T cells. One alloantigen had roughly nine groove amino acid differences from self, the other one.

From germline, CDR1 is MNHNY and CDR2 SVGAGI (reference sequence). The CDR3 loop spans 15 amino acids. Between the trimmed V and J ends, which lost 2 bases and 4 bases, there was a span of 9 bases. With regard to this clone: The antigen is not known.

CD4+ T cells, purified by negative selection, averaged 97.7% purity. Data came from immunoSEQ multiplex PCR; TCRdb stores just in-frame clones and leaves some out. The sample lists some 120,000 clones, more than 85% seen once, with less than 0.35% in the top ten. Sequenced material: CD4+ T cells from PBMCs. The TCR was taken from a woman aged 18 to 35 in good health and CMV-seronegative. The chain links TRBV6-6 to TRBJ2-6; D is possibly TRBD2 (6 bases). This CDR3 is CASSYRGAGANVLTF. CDR3 coding DNA: TGTGCCAGCAGTTACCGCGGGGCCGGGGCCAACGTCCTGACTTTC.